The clone carrying this T cell receptor (beta chain) appeared a single time. This table comes from immunoSEQ multiplex PCR, and its TCRdb copy is limited to in-frame clones, with some not included. The data hold approximately 150,000 clones, with nearly 96% observed a single time. These data originate in a study of control samples from healthy donors and cancer patients. Germline CDR1 is GTSNPN and CDR2 is SVGIG (reference sequence). The CDR3 sequence is 17 residues long. Trimming took 0 bases from V and 5 from J, leaving 22 bases between them. The sequence was obtained from a woman in her thirties in good health. The J gene is TRBJ1-1, the V gene TRBV30; D possibly corresponds to TRBD1 (6 bases). The sequenced sample was blood. The CDR3 loop reads CAWSVGDPTGRRTEAFF. The CDR3 nucleotides read TGTGCCTGGAGTGTAGGGGACCCCACAGGGCGGAGGACTGAAGCTTTCTTT.